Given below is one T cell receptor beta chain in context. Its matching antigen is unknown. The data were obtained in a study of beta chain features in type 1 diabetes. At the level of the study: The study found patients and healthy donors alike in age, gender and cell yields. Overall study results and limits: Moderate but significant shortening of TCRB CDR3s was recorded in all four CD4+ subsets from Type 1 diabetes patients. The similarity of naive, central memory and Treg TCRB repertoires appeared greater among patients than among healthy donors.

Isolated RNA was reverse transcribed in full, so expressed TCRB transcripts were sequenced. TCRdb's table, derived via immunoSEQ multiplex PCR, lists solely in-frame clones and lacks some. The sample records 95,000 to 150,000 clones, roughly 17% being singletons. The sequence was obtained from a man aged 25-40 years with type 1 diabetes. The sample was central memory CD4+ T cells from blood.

In DNA, the CDR3 is TGTGCCAGCAGCTCAAAACGGACGGACTCCTACGAGCAGTACTTC. Translated, it gives CASSSKRTDSYEQYF. The chain employs TRBV7-9 and TRBJ2-7; D is unclear. The V and J ends lost 4 bases and 0 bases respectively, with 13 bases between them. The germline V gene has CDR1 SEHNR and CDR2 FQNEAQ (reference sequence). The CDR3 has 15 amino acids.